This T cell receptor beta chain was recorded in a study of blood T cell repertoires in COVID-19. Study as a whole: Both acute and convalescent COVID-19 samples were obtained from the United States, Italy and Spain. PBMCs, B-cell-depleted T cells, or T cells were the source of the cDNA or gDNA that made up the material.

This clone appeared a single time. As originally analysed: Amplification of reference gene primers was used by the study to estimate nucleated cell counts. This table comes from immunoSEQ multiplex PCR, and its TCRdb copy is limited to in-frame clones, with some not included. The V and J calls and clone size come from that table; D and trimming were worked out from the DNA. Among tens of thousands of clones listed, 85% to 90% were seen once. This receptor was taken from a man between 45 and 60 years old with acute or convalescent COVID-19. Specimen: peripheral blood.

CDR3 nucleotide sequence: TGTGCCAGCAGTTCGAGGTTACAGGGTACTGAAGCTTTCTTT. As protein: CASSSRLQGTEAFF. This rearrangement joins TRBV5-6 to TRBJ1-1; D might be TRBD1 (6 bases). The CDR3 runs to 14 residues. Germline V lookup: CDR1 SGHDT, CDR2 YYEEEE. V was clipped by 5 bases and J by 5 bases, with 16 bases between them.